This T cell receptor beta chain stems from a study of neurological immune-mediated disorders. General study points: In HTLV-1-associated myelopathy, TCR clonal expansion was greatest, whereas multiple sclerosis had the least, falling below healthy controls. Because no CDR3 amino acid sequences were shared across subjects by expanded clones, private repertoires were suggested in all groups.

This CDR3 has 15 amino acids. Per the germline V gene, CDR1 is SGHRS and CDR2 is YFSETQ. Stated time point: longitudinal time-point 2. 5'RACE with 10-nucleotide random UMIs produced the cDNA. Over 170 million TCR-beta sequences from 15-18 subjects came out of each sequencing run. TCRdb independently ran MiXCR on the 5' RACE reads; one entry per CDR3 protein. This table holds approximately 82,000 distinct CDR3 sequences, under 15% found once. As for this clonotype: Its specificity is unknown. The junction departs from germline at one end; a sequencing error may be responsible.

The chain combines TRBV5-1 with TRBJ2-7; D tentatively reads TRBD1 or TRBD2 (7 bases each). Sequenced input: PBMCs. The receptor was derived from a female donor with HTLV-1-associated myelopathy (HAM/TSP). In DNA form, the CDR3 reads TGTGCCAACAGCTTGTCCCAGGGGGGGGCCTACGAGCAGTACTTC. Protein sequence: CANSLSQGGAYEQYF.